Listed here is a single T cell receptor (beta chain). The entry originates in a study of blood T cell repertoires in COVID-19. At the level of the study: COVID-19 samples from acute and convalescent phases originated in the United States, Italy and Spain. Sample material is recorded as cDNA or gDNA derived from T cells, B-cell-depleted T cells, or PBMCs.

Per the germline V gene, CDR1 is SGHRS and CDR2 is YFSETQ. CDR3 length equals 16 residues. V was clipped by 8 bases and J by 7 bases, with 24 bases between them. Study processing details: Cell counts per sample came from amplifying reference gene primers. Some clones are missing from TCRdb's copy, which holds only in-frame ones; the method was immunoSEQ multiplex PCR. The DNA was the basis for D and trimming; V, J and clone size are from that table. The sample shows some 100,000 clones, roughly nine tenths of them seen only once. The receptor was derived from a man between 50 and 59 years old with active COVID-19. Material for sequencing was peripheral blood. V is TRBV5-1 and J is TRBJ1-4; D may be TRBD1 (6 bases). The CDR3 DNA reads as TGCGCCAGGAGAGCCCCACAACAGGGTGGCGTTGAAAAACTGTTTTTT. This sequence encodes CARRAPQQGGVEKLFF.